This section outlines one T cell receptor beta chain sequence together with its context. This clone's antigen is unknown. Nothing much larger sits one base from this clone, and base qualities are not available. The protocol used for the library was the immunoSEQ multiplex PCR assay. The multiplex PCR relied on a mix of 60 forward primers for TCR Vbeta segments and 13 reverse primers for TCR Jbeta segments. The CDR3 region of rearranged TCR beta genes was amplified from genomic DNA by a multiplex PCR assay. On the Illumina HiSeq System, the amplified TCR beta libraries were sequenced as 87-base-pair reads. The original methods were these. A later analysis tallied 75 million to 95 million unique TCR beta chains across the 700 or so repertoires, and some 12 million of those chains were shared by two or more donors. To remove PCR and sequencing errors, raw reads were error-corrected and collapsed into unique sequences using a nearest-neighbor algorithm that merged closely related sequences. Alignment of CDR3 sequences to IMGT reference sequences was used to assign V, D and J gene segments. For a sequence to be retained, a match of at least six nucleotides was required to both a V gene segment and a J gene segment. Rearrangements were called productive when the CDR3 lacked stop codons and stayed in frame with V and J; all others were non-productive. Following IMGT convention, CDR3 was defined as the stretch from the second conserved V-encoded cysteine up to the conserved J-encoded phenylalanine. The earlier analysis of about 620 of the donors excluded sequences that lacked an unambiguous match to a single V gene segment. An earlier analysis of several hundred of the donors called V segments functional above 56.7% productive rearrangements and segregating when the between-donor standard deviation exceeded 5%. To diagnose cytomegalovirus status from the catalog of TCR beta chain sequences, a statistical classification framework was built. In a later analysis, V and J genes were assigned by comparing TCR nucleotide sequences against IMGT/GENE-DB human TR gene sequences. The TCRdist pipeline was used in a later analysis to assign CDR3 sequences and most-parsimonious VDJ recombination scenarios. In a later analysis, every TCR beta chain was defined by the combination of its CDR3 amino acid sequence and its V-gene family, and reads without a unique V-gene family were dropped. A later analysis removed over 500 highly shared, low-generation-probability nucleotide sequences to deal with suspected cross-contamination and a sequencing artifact. In a later analysis, a clonal expansion index was calculated for each public chain from normalized within-repertoire ranks of inferred template counts. Generation probabilities in a later analysis came from a VDJ recombination model fitted to out-of-frame rearrangements, and those results were checked against IGoR. In a later analysis, TCR-TCR, TCR-HLA and TCR-CMV co-occurrence was scored with hypergeometric tests, and a repertoire-size bias correction was applied to TCR pairs. False discovery rates were estimated in a later analysis by permuting HLA or CMV assignments 20 times. In a later analysis, co-occurring TCRs were grouped using DBSCAN, and TCRdist sequence similarity was added for clustering within HLA-allele-positive subsets. Repertoires with fewer than 30,000 or more than 120,000 public chains were left out of co-occurrence clustering, as were roughly five repertoires with anomalous nucleotide sharing. TCRdb limited this immuneACCESS table to in-frame rearrangements with V and J called. A share of clones is missing; checked studies link under half to unresolved V genes, and the rest is unexplained. The V and J calls and clone size come from that table; D and trimming were worked out from the DNA. Counted in this sample were some 190,000 clones; more than 75% of them appeared once. The top ten constitute 2% to 3% of the sample.

Counted from cysteine to phenylalanine, this CDR3 has 16 amino acids. Only the CDR3 portion is preserved as DNA: 48 bases, with reading frame beginning at the first base. CDR1 and CDR2, looked up from the germline V gene, are MDHEN and SYDVKM. The junction shows trimming of 1 base on V and 4 bases on J, and the gene matches do not reach 3 bases of it. This sample was included in a study of cytomegalovirus exposure and HLA in healthy donors (TCRdb year 2017). Regarding the complete study: In an earlier analysis of some 550 of the donors, less than 350 Gb of sequence data and 90 million to 130 million unique TCR beta sequences from 180 million or so T cells were reported. An early release that covered around 590 HLA-typed donors contained approximately 300 gigabases of sequencing data and 80 million or so unique TCR sequences. The genetic ancestry cluster associated with self-reported Caucasian donors included roughly 84% of the roughly 360 genotyped donors. The aim of the study was to test whether cataloging public T cell receptors could identify signatures of past pathogen exposure. Using immunosequencing, the study profiled T cell repertoires from 500 to 800 subjects and related those repertoires to cytomegalovirus serostatus. In addition to the first cohort of several hundred subjects, a separate validation cohort of 100 to 150 different subjects was used. To predict cytomegalovirus infection status, the study brought together high-throughput TCR immunosequencing, statistical association of individual TCRs with disease status, and machine learning. A later analysis re-examined previously published TCR beta repertoires from more than 550 donors and added high-resolution HLA genotyping to investigate patterns of TCR occurrence. Rather than drawing on any new phenotypic data, the later analysis identified candidate immune exposures from TCR beta sequences and the way those sequences occurred across donors. In an earlier analysis of a few hundred of the donors, high-throughput TCR beta sequencing was used to judge whether each TCR beta V gene segment behaved as functional or pseudogenic. Alongside the repertoire data, information on donor age, sex, ethnicity and CMV serostatus was compiled. Genome-wide SNP genotypes for about 60% of the roughly 670 donors were used in a later genetic analysis, which treated that subset as a discovery cohort. All discovery cohort repertoires had been generated using a single sequencing platform. HLA typing covered class I and class II loci at four-digit resolution. Typing coverage differed by locus: A, B, C, DRB1 and DQB1 were typed in about 629-640 donors, DQA1 in about 550, DPA1 in around 610, and DPB1 in just under 490. Several DR-DQ haplotypes were treated as single units for association and clustering because of strong linkage in the cohort. Among 398 genotyped donors of the cohort, an average of roughly 230,000 unique TCR beta nucleotide sequences was sequenced per donor, of which 15% to 20% were non-productive.

The cohort consisted of approximately 690 healthy bone marrow donors. All cohort members were sampled while nominally healthy, although unrecorded immune exposures were likely present. The donor was CMV seropositive and was included in the group of about 290 seropositive cohort members. A peripheral blood sample was collected from each donor, and TCR beta sequencing was performed on peripheral blood mononuclear cells. Genomic DNA was extracted from the blood cell samples with the Qiagen DNeasy Blood Extraction Kit. What the study reported, not specific to this receptor: A later analysis found that HLA-associated TCR beta chains were more clonally expanded and had lower generation probabilities than equally common non-associated chains. Because HLA typing was unavailable for some donors at each locus, only the typed subset was used in association tests. Roughly uniform sequencing depth across donors was assumed in presence/absence analyses, although this assumption may not hold. Several of the top co-occurrence clusters appeared to be linked to parvovirus B19, influenza, CMV and Epstein-Barr virus, according to a later analysis. A few of the identified cytomegalovirus-associated TCR beta chains were confirmed in vitro to be specific for cytomegalovirus antigens. When HLA alleles, especially DR and DQ, strongly co-occurred, attributing TCR associations to individual alleles was difficult. Most CMV-associated TCR beta chains appeared to be HLA-restricted in a later analysis, and the HLA associations seemed to be driven largely by CMV exposure. It was suggested by the authors that the approach could potentially be generalized to other disease states and immunological phenotypes. Linkage disequilibrium might explain the correlated functional status among segregating V segments, but an unknown experimental factor could not be excluded. A further reported finding was that TCR beta sequences accurately predicted the HLA-A and HLA-B alleles for most subjects in the first cohort. The only immune exposure information available for the cohort was CMV serostatus. Most TCR sequences were observed very rarely across donors, whereas some public TCRs were present in many individuals. The study gave a list of about 150 TCR beta chains associated with cytomegalovirus. Only TCR beta chains were sequenced in this cohort, and the absence of alpha or paired-chain data limited detectable features. A cluster of highly shared sequence variants was judged likely to be a technical artifact of the sequencing pipeline. Compared with the approximately 710-donor mean, donors in an Asian-associated ancestry cluster had fewer N-insertions in productive TCRs, according to a later genetic analysis. In a later genetic analysis, a missense DCLRE1C variant was associated with V-gene and J-gene trimming of TCR beta chains, and the association was replicated in an independent cohort. In an earlier analysis of 587 of the donors, most TCR beta V segments were observed in productive rearrangements about 90% or about 30% of the time, broadly matching IMGT annotations. Because counts were too low, more than 15 rarely observed V segments, including chromosome 9 orphons, were excluded from the earlier analysis of 587 of the donors. Specific HLA alleles were associated with over 15,000 TCR beta sequences at a false discovery rate of 0.05 in a later analysis. The classifier was reported to diagnose cytomegalovirus status with high specificity and sensitivity in both the original cohort and the validation cohort. In a later analysis, TCR association rates were found to vary across HLA loci, with the most associated TCRs seen for DRB1 alleles and the fewest for HLA-C alleles. Because the 87-base-pair reads could not distinguish some IMGT-functional V segments, including TRBV6-2 and TRBV6-3, those segments were excluded.

This sequence uses TRBV28 and TRBJ2-2; the junction holds 10 bases that match TRBD2. What was sequenced was PBMCs. The TCR originated in a young woman in good health and CMV-seropositive. Here is the DNA: TGTGCCAGCAGTTTATATGGGACTAGCGTCACCGGGGAGCTGTTTTTT. It translates as CASSLYGTSVTGELFF.